Each of the 7 T cell receptor beta chains below was sequenced from the same sample in a study of blood T cell repertoires in COVID-19. Assay used: immunoSEQ multiplex PCR; TCRdb lists only in-frame clones, some missing. The sample includes 210,000 or so clones, less than 80% seen only once; the top ten take roughly 13%. The source material was peripheral blood. Receptor source: a man aged 45 to 65 who had recovered from COVID-19.

Only one count was recorded for this clone. The chain uses TRBV30 and TRBJ1-1; D remains ambiguous. V dropped 2 bases and J dropped 0 bases, with 13 bases sitting between them. The CDR3 extends over 15 amino acids. Germline V gene lookup returns CDR1 GTSNPN and CDR2 SVGIG (reference sequence). The CDR3 reads CAWSPMRDLNTEAFF. CDR3 nucleotides: TGTGCCTGGAGTCCCATGAGAGACTTGAACACTGAAGCTTTCTTT.

This sequence joins TRBV19 and TRBJ2-5; D possibly corresponds to TRBD1 (7 bases). The CDR3 contains 17 residues. The germline V gene has CDR1 LNHDA and CDR2 SQIVND (reference sequence). Trimming stripped 0 bases from V and 1 base from J, with 15 bases between. The CDR3 coding sequence is TGTGCCAGTAGTATAGATCAGGGGGGCAGACTCCAAGAGACCCAGTACTTC. Translation: CASSIDQGGRLQETQYF.

The chain uses TRBV19 and TRBJ1-5; D is ambiguous. CDR1 is LNHDA, CDR2 SQIVND, per germline (reference sequence). The CDR3 is 15 residues long. V lost 6 bases, J lost 0 bases, and 12 bases lay in between. The CDR3 here is CASRGPGYSNQPQHF. The DNA for the CDR3 is TGTGCCAGTAGGGGCCCGGGGTATAGCAATCAGCCCCAGCATTTT.

This chain links TRBV10-2 with TRBJ1-5; 12 positions match TRBD1. V shed 9 bases, J shed 4 bases, and the junction held 28 bases outside the gene matches. CDR3 size: 22 residues. Looked up from germline, CDR1 is WSHSY and CDR2 is SAAADI. The CDR3 coding sequence is TGCGCCAGGACCTCCCTCCCGGTCGGGGCGGGACAGGGGGCAATTGGGAATCAGCCCCAGCATTTT. Its translation is CARTSLPVGAGQGAIGNQPQHF.

The chain has TRBV5-1 and TRBJ2-1; D might be TRBD2 (6 bases). The V end lost 4 bases, the J end lost 8 bases, and 16 bases lay between the germline ends. CDR1 and CDR2 from the germline V gene are SGHRS and YFSETQ. The CDR3 has 14 residues. The CDR3, as DNA: TGCGCCAGCAGCACACAAGTGACTAGTGATGAGCAGTTCTTC. Amino acids: CASSTQVTSDEQFF.

V and J are TRBV7-6 and TRBJ2-1, with 12 bases lining up with TRBD2. Unmatched junction bases numbered 6, after V lost 6 bases and J lost 6 bases. The CDR3 consists of 15 residues. Germline V gene lookup returns CDR1 SGHVS and CDR2 FNYEAQ. This CDR3 is CASSHASGRANEQFF. Written as DNA, the CDR3 is TGTGCCAGCAGTCACGCTAGCGGGAGGGCCAATGAGCAGTTCTTC.

This clone was counted a single time. The rearrangement uses TRBV10-3 and TRBJ2-5; TRBD2 agrees at 12 bases. In germline, CDR1 is ENHRY, CDR2 SYGVKD. The CDR3 contains 18 residues. V shed 5 bases and J 2 bases; nucleotides not matched to a gene: 12. This CDR3 is CAISSGLAGPGGQETQYF. DNA for the CDR3: TGTGCCATCAGTTCTGGACTAGCGGGACCAGGTGGGCAAGAGACCCAGTACTTC.